The TCR beta chain described here comes from a study of T cells in Graves' hyperthyroidism and ophthalmopathy. This clonotype has only a few counts. Its antigen remains unidentified. Study-wide points: A model built on 13 V-J features separated ophthalmopathy from stable hyperthyroidism. Most thyroid-expanded clonotypes above 0.001 were also found in blood.

CDR3 length: 14 residues. Germline V gene lookup returns CDR1 SGHVS and CDR2 FNYEAQ. Trimming pared 2 bases from V and 5 bases from J, leaving 13 bases between. Participants, patients aged 18 to 65, had newly diagnosed hyperthyroidism with a duration under 2 months. Predating any ophthalmopathy symptoms, the blood sample was taken at first hyperthyroidism diagnosis. The investigators amplified TCR beta CDR3 regions from RNA transcripts. HTBI primers were employed in a first-round RT-PCR of the TCR CDR3. From the multiplex PCR reads, TCRdb called clonotypes with MiXCR, one entry per CDR3 protein. The table lists fewer than 900,000 distinct CDR3 sequences, around 20% of them singletons.

This TCR was recovered from a woman aged 45-60 years with Graves' hyperthyroidism that later progressed to Graves' ophthalmopathy. V usage is TRBV7-6 and J usage is TRBJ2-7, with D possibly being TRBD1 (5 bases). Sequenced input: blood. As DNA, the CDR3 is TGTGCCAGCAGCTTATCAGGGTTTGCCGACGAGCAGTACTTC. Translation gives CASSLSGFADEQYF.